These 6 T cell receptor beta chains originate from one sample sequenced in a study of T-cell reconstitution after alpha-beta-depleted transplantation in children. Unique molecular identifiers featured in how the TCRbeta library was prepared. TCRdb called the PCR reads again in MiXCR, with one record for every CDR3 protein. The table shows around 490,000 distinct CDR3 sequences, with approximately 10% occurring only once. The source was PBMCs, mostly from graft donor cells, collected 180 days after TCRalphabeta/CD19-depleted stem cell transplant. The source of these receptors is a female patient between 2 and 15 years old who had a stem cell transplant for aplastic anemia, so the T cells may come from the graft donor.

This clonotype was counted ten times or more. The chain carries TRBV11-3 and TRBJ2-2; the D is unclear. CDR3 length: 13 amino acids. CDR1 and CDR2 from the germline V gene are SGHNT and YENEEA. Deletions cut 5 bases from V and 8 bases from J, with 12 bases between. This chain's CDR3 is CASSDLKGGELFF. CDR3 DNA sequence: TGTGCCAGCAGCGATTTGAAGGGAGGGGAGCTGTTTTTT. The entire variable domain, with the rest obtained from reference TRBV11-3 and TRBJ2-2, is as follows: EAGVVQSPRYKIIEKKQPVAFWCNPISGHNTLYWYLQNLGQGPELLIRYENEEAVDDSQLPKDRFSAERLKGVDSTLKIQPAELGDSAVYLCASSDLKGGELFFGEGSRLTVL.

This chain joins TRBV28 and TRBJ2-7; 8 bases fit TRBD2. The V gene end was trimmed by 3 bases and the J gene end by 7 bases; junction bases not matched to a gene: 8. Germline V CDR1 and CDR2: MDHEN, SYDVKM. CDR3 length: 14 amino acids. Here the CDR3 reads CASSFPGGPGEQYF. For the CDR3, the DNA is TGTGCCAGCAGTTTCCCGGGAGGGCCAGGGGAGCAGTACTTC.

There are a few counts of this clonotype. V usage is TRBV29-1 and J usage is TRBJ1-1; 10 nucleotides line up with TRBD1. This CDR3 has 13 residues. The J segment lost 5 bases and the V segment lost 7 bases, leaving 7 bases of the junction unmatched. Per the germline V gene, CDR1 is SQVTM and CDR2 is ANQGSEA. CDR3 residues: CSGGTGEATEAFF. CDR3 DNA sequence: TGCAGCGGGGGGACAGGGGAAGCGACTGAAGCTTTCTTT.

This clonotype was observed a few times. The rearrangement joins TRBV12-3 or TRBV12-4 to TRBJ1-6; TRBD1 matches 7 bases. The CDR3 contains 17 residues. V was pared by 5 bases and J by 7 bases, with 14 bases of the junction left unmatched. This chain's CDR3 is CASSHLVIRDRNSPLHF. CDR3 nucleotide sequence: TGTGCCAGCAGTCATCTAGTGATCCGGGACAGAAATTCACCCCTCCACTTT.

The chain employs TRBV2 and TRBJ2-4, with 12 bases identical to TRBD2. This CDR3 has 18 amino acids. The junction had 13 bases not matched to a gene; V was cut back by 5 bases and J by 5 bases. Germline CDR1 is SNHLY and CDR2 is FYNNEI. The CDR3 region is CASSLGLAGLFVENIQYF. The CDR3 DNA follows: TGTGCCAGCAGTCTCGGACTAGCGGGGCTTTTTGTCGAAAACATTCAGTACTTC. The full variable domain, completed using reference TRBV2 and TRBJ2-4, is EPEVTQTPSHQVTQMGQEVILRCVPISNHLYFYWYRQILGQKVEFLVSFYNNEISEKSEIFDDQFSVERPDGSNFTLKIRSTKLEDSAMYFCASSLGLAGLFVENIQYFGAGTRLSVL.

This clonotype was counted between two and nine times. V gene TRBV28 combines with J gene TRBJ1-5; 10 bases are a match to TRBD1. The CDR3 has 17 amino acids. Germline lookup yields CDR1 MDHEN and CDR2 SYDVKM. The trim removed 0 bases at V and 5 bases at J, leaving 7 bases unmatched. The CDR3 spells CASSLWGGTGEDQPQHF. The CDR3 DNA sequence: TGTGCCAGCAGTTTATGGGGTGGGACAGGGGAGGATCAGCCCCAGCATTTT.